The 5 T cell receptor beta chains below all came from one sample that was sequenced in a study of beta chain features in type 1 diabetes. TCRB transcripts that were expressed got sequenced, as all of the isolated RNA had been reverse transcribed. TCRdb's copy holds only in-frame clones and misses some; the assay was immunoSEQ multiplex PCR. This sample has around 300,000 clones, with approximately 8.1% found just once. Sequenced material: central memory CD4+ T cells from blood. These receptors originate from a woman aged 18-29 years in good health.

CDR3 bases: TGCGCCAGCAGCCAAGTGTTCAGGGAAGGTCAGCCCCAGCATTTT. Protein product: CASSQVFREGQPQHF. V and J are TRBV4-3 and TRBJ1-5; possibly TRBD1 for D (5 bases). Germline V gene sequence: CDR1 LGHNA, CDR2 YSLEER. The CDR3 contains 15 residues. Trimming removed 1 base at V and 6 bases at J, with 13 bases between.

Only a few counts were recorded for this clone. The chain is built from TRBV5-4 and TRBJ1-2; D unresolved. This CDR3 is 14 amino acids long. V lost 5 bases and J lost 4, with 15 bases in between. The germline V gene encodes CDR1 SGHNT and CDR2 YYREEE (reference sequence). CDR3 in DNA: TGTGCCAGCAGGTCCACCTCAAGGAGCTATGGCTACACCTTC. It translates to CASRSTSRSYGYTF.

The chain couples TRBV20-1 to TRBJ1-1; D is undetermined. In germline, CDR1 is DFQATT, CDR2 SNEGSKA (reference sequence). Trimming shortened V by 1 base and J by 10 bases, and 10 bases separated the two germline ends. This CDR3 has 11 residues. CDR3 loop: CSARVDFGAFF. The CDR3 region has the DNA TGCAGTGCTAGAGTGGATTTTGGAGCTTTCTTT.

This chain uses TRBV28 with TRBJ1-6; D not resolved. CDR3 length equals 13 residues. Trimming stripped 8 bases from V and 4 bases from J, with 9 bases between. Germline values: CDR1 MDHEN, CDR2 SYDVKM. CDR3 DNA: TGTGCCAGCGTAGGGCAGTATAATTCACCCCTCCACTTT. Encoded protein: CASVGQYNSPLHF.

The rearrangement joins TRBV5-1 to TRBJ2-1; maybe TRBD1 (5 bases). The germline V gene encodes CDR1 SGHRS and CDR2 YFSETQ. The CDR3 consists of 13 residues. V shed 1 base and J shed 8 bases, with 10 bases lying between them. The CDR3 DNA reads TGCGCCAGCAGCTTGCCCTGGGGCGATGAGCAGTTCTTC. Residues: CASSLPWGDEQFF.